The 2 T cell receptor beta chains in this list originate from one sample, sequenced in a study of tumor and adjacent non-tumor tissue in lung cancer. A modified ARM-PCR protocol with three rounds of nested PCR amplified TCRbeta. TCRdb recomputed calls from the multiplex PCR reads with MiXCR, one row per CDR3 protein. The repertoire consists of 90,000 to 100,000 distinct CDR3 sequences, with more than 80% occurring once and the leading ten covering about 29%. RNA was extracted from bulk tissue without any cell sorting. This non-tumor lung sample came from over 3 cm beyond the tumor edge. The source material was distant non-tumor lung tissue. The receptors come from a man aged 55-75 years with small cell lung cancer.

The V and J genes are TRBV29-1 and TRBJ1-2, with TRBD1 identical over 9 bases. Losses at the gene ends were 4 bases for V and 9 bases for J; bases not matched to a gene: 12. Germline CDR1 reads SQVTM; CDR2 reads ANQGSEA. This CDR3 is built from 14 residues. CDR3 residues: CSVGWDREKNSYTF. The CDR3 DNA sequence: TGCAGCGTTGGTTGGGACAGGGAAAAGAATAGCTACACCTTC.

Concerning this clonotype: A much larger clone differs from this one at a single base, so this may be a read error. The V gene is TRBV28, the J gene TRBJ2-5; tentatively, D is TRBD2 (6 bases). Deletions cut 7 bases from V and 4 bases from J, with 16 bases between. The CDR3 runs to 14 residues. Germline loops: CDR1 MDHEN, CDR2 SYDVKM. The DNA of the CDR3 is TGTGCCAGCAATTTGGGGCAGGGAGGAGAGACCCAGTACTTC. Translated, it gives CASNLGQGGETQYF. Drawing the rest from reference TRBV28 and TRBJ2-5, the complete variable domain is DVKVTQSSRYLVKRTGEKVFLECVQDMDHENMFWYRQDPGLGLRLIYFSYDVKMKEKGDIPEGYSVSREKKERFSLILESASTNQTSMYLCASNLGQGGETQYFGPGTRLLVL.